This note documents a single T cell receptor (beta chain) sequence. Its antigen is as yet unknown. This CDR3 has 14 amino acids. CDR1 MNHEY and CDR2 SVGAGI come from the germline V gene. V was cut by 11 bases and J by 4 bases, with 15 bases left in between. The data belong to a study of OX40 agonist ivuxolimab in advanced cancers. Overall study results and limits: Some nonresponders additionally presented with little normalized T-cell clonal expansion.

Sequenced by immunoSEQ multiplex PCR; TCRdb stores in-frame clones only, minus some. The sample has fewer than 55,000 clones; 81% are singletons. This TCR derives from an adult with an advanced solid tumor such as melanoma, head and neck, liver or kidney cancer. The V call is TRBV6-5, the J call TRBJ1-6; D gene uncertain. The sample in question was CD4+ or CD8+ T cells sorted from blood, obtained in a trial of the OX40 agonist ivuxolimab. CDR3 in DNA: TGTGCCTCCCGAGAGGGCATATATAATTCACCCCTCCACTTT. Residues: CASREGIYNSPLHF.